The 23 T cell receptor beta chains below come from one sample, sequenced in a study of OX40 agonist ivuxolimab in advanced cancers. Generated by immunoSEQ multiplex PCR, the TCRdb table keeps only in-frame clones and is missing some. The sample has roughly 60,000 clones; over 75% are singletons. The sequences come from CD4+ or CD8+ T cells sorted from blood, collected in a trial of the OX40 agonist ivuxolimab. Receptors were obtained from an adult with an advanced solid tumor such as melanoma, head and neck, liver or kidney cancer.

V is TRBV19 and J is TRBJ2-2; weak D call: TRBD1 (5 bases). The CDR3 runs 14 residues. The V and J ends lost 2 bases and 5 bases respectively, with 9 bases between them. Germline V lookup: CDR1 LNHDA, CDR2 SQIVND (reference sequence). The chain's CDR3 is CASSIQGETGELFF. CDR3 in DNA: TGTGCCAGTAGTATACAGGGTGAAACCGGGGAGCTGTTTTTT.

This sequence joins TRBV4-3 and TRBJ1-6; D gene ambiguous. The length of the CDR3 is 16 residues. Germline CDR1 LGHNA, CDR2 YSLEER. Deletions cut 1 base from V and 0 bases from J, with 7 bases between. CDR3 region: CASSQGGSSYNSPLHF. In DNA form, the CDR3 reads TGCGCCAGCAGCCAAGGGGGTAGCTCCTATAATTCACCCCTCCACTTT.

The J gene is TRBJ2-2, the V gene TRBV5-1; no clear D gene. Trimming took 5 bases from V and 4 from J, leaving 12 bases between them. The CDR3 is 14 residues long. Germline V CDR1 and CDR2: SGHRS, YFSETQ. The CDR3 DNA sequence: TGCGCCAGCAGGGAGACCATTTTCACCGGGGAGCTGTTTTTT. It codes for CASRETIFTGELFF.

CDR3 loop: CASSLITGRRNTEAFF. The CDR3 bases are TGTGCCAGCAGCTTAATAACAGGAAGGAGGAACACTGAAGCTTTCTTT. The V gene is TRBV11-3, the J gene TRBJ1-1; possible D gene TRBD1, 5 bases. The V and J ends lost 2 bases and 1 base respectively, with 14 bases between them. CDR1 and CDR2 from the germline V gene are SGHNT and YENEEA. The CDR3 runs 16 residues. Drawing the rest from reference TRBV11-3 and TRBJ1-1, the complete variable domain is EAGVVQSPRYKIIEKKQPVAFWCNPISGHNTLYWYLQNLGQGPELLIRYENEEAVDDSQLPKDRFSAERLKGVDSTLKIQPAELGDSAVYLCASSLITGRRNTEAFFGQGTRLTVV.

The chain recombines TRBV27 with TRBJ1-2; 7 bases match TRBD1. The CDR3 contains 15 residues. Germline V gene sequence: CDR1 MNHEY, CDR2 SMNVEV (reference sequence). The V and J ends lost 8 bases and 8 bases, in that order; junction bases with no gene match: 17. CDR3 nucleotide sequence: TGTGCCAGCCACCTAGGGAGGGGGCCGATAGGGGGCTACACCTTC. It specifies CASHLGRGPIGGYTF.

The chain has TRBV18 and TRBJ1-5, with D hard to call. From germline, CDR1 is KGHSH and CDR2 LQKENI. The V and J ends lost 0 bases and 0 bases respectively, with 12 bases between them. The CDR3 totals 17 residues. In DNA, the CDR3 is TGTGCCAGCTCACCACCGATGGCTAGCGATAGCAATCAGCCCCAGCATTTT. It translates to CASSPPMASDSNQPQHF.

DNA of the CDR3: TGTGCCAGCAGTTACTCAACCGGACGGACTGAAGCTTTCTTT. Residues: CASSYSTGRTEAFF. V and J are TRBV6-5 and TRBJ1-1; D not certain. The CDR3 runs to 14 residues. Germline V gene sequence: CDR1 MNHEY, CDR2 SVGAGI. V was pared by 0 bases and J by 5 bases, with 10 bases between.

The V and J genes are TRBV4-3 and TRBJ2-5, with 7 bases that match TRBD2. V lost 0 bases and J lost 5; bases outside the gene matches: 12. The CDR3 length is 17 residues. Germline V gene data show CDR1 as LGHNA and CDR2 as YSLEER. The CDR3 region has the DNA TGCGCCAGCAGCCAAGATGAACAGCGGGGTGCTTGGGAGACCCAGTACTTC. It codes for CASSQDEQRGAWETQYF.

The chain recombines TRBV7-8 with TRBJ2-3; 7 bases match TRBD1. V gave up 6 bases and J gave up 0 bases; unmatched junction bases: 9. There are 16 residues in the CDR3. The germline CDR1 and CDR2 sequences are SGHVS and FQNEAQ. In nucleotides, the CDR3 is TGTGCCAGCAGTACGGGACAGCTGACGAGCACAGATACGCAGTATTTT. This codes for CASSTGQLTSTDTQYF.

The CDR3 bases are TGTGCCAGCCGAACGACTAGCGGGAGTTATGAGCAGTTCTTC. It is translated as CASRTTSGSYEQFF. The gene calls are TRBV28 and TRBJ2-1, with 12 bases matching TRBD2. The V gene's germline CDR1 is MDHEN and CDR2 SYDVKM. J gave up 8 bases and V 8 bases, and 7 bases lay outside the gene matches. The CDR3 loop spans 14 amino acids.

The CDR3 spells CASRQGSFYEQYF. CDR3 nucleotide sequence: TGTGCCAGCAGGCAGGGTTCCTTCTACGAGCAGTACTTC. The chain links TRBV27 to TRBJ2-7, with TRBD1 as a possible D gene (5 bases). The CDR3 covers 13 residues. Germline V gene sequence: CDR1 MNHEY, CDR2 SMNVEV (reference sequence). Trimming took 6 bases from V and 3 from J, leaving 12 bases between them.

The chain is built from TRBV6-5 and TRBJ2-3; TRBD2 agrees at 8 bases. Trimming cost V 7 bases and J 5 bases; bases outside gene matches: 8. Germline V gene lookup returns CDR1 MNHEY and CDR2 SVGAGI. The CDR3 has 14 residues. The CDR3 here is CASKGAGEGDTQYF. The CDR3 region has the DNA TGTGCCAGCAAAGGAGCGGGAGAAGGAGATACGCAGTATTTT.

The CDR3 is CASMRGPYSNQPQHF. The CDR3 DNA follows: TGTGCCAGTATGAGGGGGCCATATAGCAATCAGCCCCAGCATTTT. The rearrangement uses TRBV19 and TRBJ1-5, with 7 nucleotides matching TRBD1. Trimming removed 7 bases from V and 0 bases from J; junction bases left unmatched: 6. Germline V gives CDR1 LNHDA, CDR2 SQIVND (reference sequence). The CDR3 covers 15 residues.

The chain is built from TRBV18 and TRBJ2-1; 8 bases match TRBD1. V trimming: 5 bases; J trimming: 2 bases; junction bases outside the gene matches: 8. CDR3 length: 16 amino acids. Germline V lookup: CDR1 KGHSH, CDR2 LQKENI. The CDR3 coding sequence is TGTGCCAGCTCATCAGGGGGCTTGCAAACCTACAATGAGCAGTTCTTC. Translated: CASSSGGLQTYNEQFF.

This clone appeared a few times. This chain uses TRBV9 with TRBJ1-5; perhaps TRBD1 as D (5 bases). V was trimmed by 4 bases and J by 3 bases, leaving 8 bases between them. This CDR3 has 13 residues. CDR1 and CDR2 (germline): SGDLS, YYNGEE. The CDR3 protein is CASSRGNNQPQHF. In DNA, the CDR3 is TGTGCCAGCAGCAGGGGAAACAATCAGCCCCAGCATTTT.

The gene calls are TRBV9 and TRBJ2-5; D ambiguous. This CDR3 contains 13 residues. The V end lost 3 bases, the J end lost 5 bases, and 11 bases lay between the germline ends. Germline V gene lookup returns CDR1 SGDLS and CDR2 YYNGEE. CDR3 sequence (DNA): TGTGCCAGCAGCGGGGTGGCCAAGGAGACCCAGTACTTC. Protein product: CASSGVAKETQYF.

This chain links TRBV21-1 with TRBJ1-6; TRBD1 is the table's D call and was not checked against the DNA. TRBV21-1 is a documented pseudogene. The CDR3 totals 18 residues. CDR3 protein: CASSRSPGQGIADSPLHF. The CDR3 coding sequence is TGTGCCAGCAGCAGATCACCGGGACAGGGGATAGCAGATTCACCCCTCCACTTT.

The chain combines TRBV7-2 with TRBJ1-5; no reliable D call. Germline V gene data show CDR1 as SGHTA and CDR2 as FQGNSA. V gave up 1 base and J gave up 4 bases, with 5 bases separating them. This CDR3 has 13 amino acids. Here the CDR3 reads CASSLDRNQPQHF. The CDR3 region has the DNA TGTGCCAGCAGCTTAGACCGTAATCAGCCCCAGCATTTT.

The chain carries TRBV5-1 and TRBJ2-7; 9 positions match TRBD1. From germline, CDR1 is SGHRS and CDR2 YFSETQ. CDR3 size: 14 residues. J gave up 6 bases and V 7 bases, and 11 bases lay outside the gene matches. The CDR3 DNA is TGCGCCAGCGGCTGGGGGGACAGGGTGACCGAGCAGTACTTC. The encoded protein is CASGWGDRVTEQYF.

The chain employs TRBV10-3 and TRBJ2-7; D tentatively reads TRBD1 or TRBD2 (5 bases each). Germline CDR1 reads ENHRY; CDR2 reads SYGVKD. This CDR3 region has 14 residues. Trimming cost V 4 bases and J 7 bases, with 17 bases left between them. The CDR3 nucleotides are TGTGCCATCAGTGGGGCAGGGTCACCGGGGGAGCAGTACTTC. It is translated as CAISGAGSPGEQYF.

The V call is TRBV30, the J call TRBJ1-1; D might be TRBD1 (5 bases). Per germline, CDR1 GTSNPN and CDR2 SVGIG (reference sequence). This CDR3 region has 12 residues. Trimming pared 4 bases from V and 11 bases from J, leaving 17 bases between. In nucleotides, the CDR3 is TGTGCCTGGACCCACGGGACCTTGGGGGCTTTCTTT. Translating it yields CAWTHGTLGAFF.

The chain links TRBV11-3 to TRBJ2-2; a possible D gene is TRBD2 (5 bases). The CDR3 extends over 16 amino acids. Germline V lookup: CDR1 SGHNT, CDR2 YENEEA. The V end was cut by 5 bases, the J end by 0 bases, with 13 bases between. The CDR3 DNA is TGTGCCAGCAGCCCGCACCAAGCGGCGAACACCGGGGAGCTGTTTTTT. As protein: CASSPHQAANTGELFF.

V is TRBV29-1 and J is TRBJ2-5; no firm D call. The germline V and J ends were trimmed by 2 bases and 7 bases, with 14 bases remaining between them. Germline V gene lookup returns CDR1 SQVTM and CDR2 ANQGSEA. The CDR3 is made up of 13 amino acids. CDR3 in amino acids: CSVEKTSRGTQYF. As DNA, the CDR3 is TGCAGCGTTGAAAAAACCTCAAGAGGGACCCAGTACTTC.